In its sample, the clone carrying this T cell receptor (beta chain) was seen a few times. One entry per CDR3 protein, called by TCRdb with MiXCR from the 5' RACE reads. The sample contains approximately 500,000 distinct CDR3 sequences, 25% of which appear only once. This sample was taken from a study of T-cell memory formation after mild COVID-19. This sequence originates from an adult woman who had mild COVID-19 (a few samples of this study predate the infection). Cell type and time point are not known. The sequencing input was PBMCs or a T cell subset sorted from them (not recorded which).

The CDR3 here is CASSPPLVAGIFSGGPREQYF. DNA of the CDR3: TGTGCCAGCAGCCCCCCCTTAGTGGCAGGGATATTCAGCGGGGGGCCTCGGGAGCAGTACTTC. The gene calls are TRBV7-9 and TRBJ2-7; 9 positions match TRBD2. Per the germline V gene, CDR1 is SEHNR and CDR2 is FQNEAQ (reference sequence). J gave up 7 bases and V 5 bases, and 30 bases lay outside the gene matches. This CDR3 has 21 residues.